The present T cell receptor (beta chain) was sequenced within a study of human T cells and chemical hapten exposure (dated by TCRdb to the early 2020s). As for the study more broadly: The libraries were sequenced as a pool, and the TCR yield per sample differed mostly because of small variations in library volumes within the pool. Peripheral blood TCR repertoire changes were tracked in vivo in alopecia patients during primary and secondary sensitization to the hapten diphenylcyclopropenone (DPC). Each blood RNA sample was used to sequence both TCR alpha and TCR beta chains.

On the study overall, not on this receptor specifically: DPC sensitization did not change the number of TCRs with a frequency above 1 in 1000, and there was no evidence of changes in global repertoire structure. After repeated subsampling, changes were observed in the strength of the expansion versus patch-test correlation and in the threshold at which the correlation became significant.

The table lists this clonotype with many counts. It lacks a known antigen. Base qualities are not provided; no much larger clone lies one nucleotide away. According to the study, the label for this sample's time point signals: healthy volunteer bleed at 2 weeks. Unfractionated whole blood was collected in Tempus Blood RNA tubes, and total RNA was extracted from that blood. Five or six healthy volunteers served as TCR sequencing controls and were bled at day 0, 2 weeks and 6 weeks. From the cysteine up to the phenylalanine, the CDR3 has a length of 16 residues. The CDR3 DNA has 48 bases and is translated from base 1. CDR1 is given as SGHTA and CDR2 as FQGNSA, both from the germline V gene. V is shortened by 2 bases, J by 0 bases, and the region joining them spans 10 bases. Libraries were constructed by RACE. The instrument given in TCRdb is NextSeq 500. Library preparation attached unique molecular identifiers to individual cDNA molecules for quantitative, reproducible TCR counting. In the source study's methods: Samples had a median of roughly 98,000 TCRs, with a range from 23,224 to 690,600. V, J and CDR3 annotation of the TCR reads was carried out using the Decombinator software suite. For PS versus PT1 abundance plots, all samples were subsampled to the same number of TCRs (28,000). Expanded TCRs were defined as absent before sensitization and observed at least eight times at the 2-week time point. Using fastp trimming at Q25 and MiXCR clonotype assembly, TCRdb reanalyzed the public sequencing data and kept in-frame beta chains. Here each entry gathers all rows of one CDR3 protein and keeps the most common genes and DNA. Here the V and J calls rest on TCRdb's processing, not on the authors' analysis. The sample data list approximately 33,000 distinct CDR3 sequences, and about 7% of these were observed just once. The ten largest clones represent roughly 9.2% of the sample.

Here the chain combines TRBV7-2 and TRBJ2-2, with the identity of the D gene unclear. This sequence originates from a human donor in good health. Some clones in this sample may be carry-over from other donors' samples. What was sequenced was whole blood. The nucleotides read TGTGCCAGCAGCTTAAAGGTCGACACGAACACCGGGGAGCTGTTTTTT. It specifies CASSLKVDTNTGELFF.